This TCR beta chain was retrieved from a study of T cells in Graves' hyperthyroidism and ophthalmopathy. The definition of stable Graves' hyperthyroidism was no ophthalmopathy progression within 18 months. The diagnostic basis comprised clinical symptoms, serum thyroxine and TRAb, thyroid ultrasound and orbital computed tomography. The CDR3 loop spans 14 amino acids. Germline V gene data show CDR1 as WSHSY and CDR2 as SAAADI. Trimming stripped 3 bases from V and 5 bases from J, with 14 bases between. As concerns this clonotype: The antigen is unknown.

Using RNA transcripts as the source, TCR beta CDR3 regions were amplified. HTBI primers were used for first-round RT-PCR of the TCR CDR3. TCRdb called the multiplex PCR reads again in MiXCR, with one record for every CDR3 protein. The sample lists about 560,000 distinct CDR3 sequences; 35% to 55% were seen once. Study outcomes and limitations: It was a median approximately 7.1 months before onset that the model predicted ophthalmopathy.

This TCR came from a woman aged 18-30 years with Graves' hyperthyroidism. V gene TRBV10-2 combines with J gene TRBJ2-7; the D gene is possibly TRBD1 (5 bases). Sample: peripheral blood or thyroid tissue (not recorded which). This chain's CDR3 is CASSDLTARHEQYF. DNA for the CDR3: TGCGCCAGCAGTGACTTGACAGCTAGGCACGAGCAGTACTTC.